A selection of T cell receptor beta chains follows, all from one sample in a study of T cells in localized non-small cell lung cancer. Sequencing was performed with immunoSEQ multiplex PCR; in TCRdb, only in-frame clones are kept and a portion is missing. Of more than 25,000 clones detected, 75% to 90% appear once; the ten largest clones hold over 4%. This specimen consisted of peripheral blood, obtained before any cancer treatment. These receptors originate from a woman aged 35 to 69 with stage I lung adenocarcinoma. The CDR3 runs from the conserved cysteine through the conserved F or W. Fields, in order: clone size, V gene, D gene, CDR3 length, J gene, CDR3 protein, CDR3 DNA. The D gene is left open where the match is weak. Size tells how often a clone was seen (once, few, many) or the class of an expanded clone, and some rows leave it out.

size: once
V: TRBV5-1
D: TRBD1
length: 13
J: TRBJ2-5
CDR3: CASRTGGIETQYF
DNA: TGCGCCAGCAGGACAGGGGGAATAGAGACCCAGTACTTC

size: NA
V: TRBV9
D: TRBD2
length: 15
J: TRBJ2-3
CDR3: CASSVGGGITDTQYF
DNA: TGTGCCAGCAGCGTTGGCGGGGGGATCACAGATACGCAGTATTTT

size: NA
V: TRBV30
D: NA
length: 12
J: TRBJ2-7
CDR3: CACGPSAYEQYF
DNA: TGTGCCTGCGGACCCTCTGCCTACGAGCAGTACTTC

size: NA
V: TRBV7-3
D: TRBD1
length: 17
J: TRBJ2-5
CDR3: CASSLGDRYLPQEAQYF
DNA: TGTGCCAGCAGCTTAGGGGACAGATACCTTCCGCAAGAGGCCCAGTACTTC

size: NA
V: TRBV19
D: TRBD1
length: 16
J: TRBJ2-2
CDR3: CASSILGTGHTGELFF
DNA: TGTGCCAGTAGTATACTCGGGACAGGGCACACCGGGGAGCTGTTTTTT

size: NA
V: TRBV6-5
D: NA
length: 15
J: TRBJ1-6
CDR3: CASSYSFQGNSPLHF
DNA: TGTGCCAGCAGTTACTCGTTCCAGGGTAATTCACCCCTCCACTTT

size: NA
V: TRBV5-4
D: TRBD2
length: 16
J: TRBJ2-1
CDR3: CASSLGGAGGRNEQFF
DNA: TGTGCCAGCAGCCTTGGGGGAGCGGGGGGCCGGAATGAGCAGTTCTTC

size: once
V: TRBV7-6
D: NA
length: 14
J: TRBJ2-1
CDR3: CASSLAGTNNEQFF
DNA: TGTGCCAGCAGCTTAGCCGGGACGAACAATGAGCAGTTCTTC

size: NA
V: TRBV19
D: NA
length: 11
J: TRBJ1-5
CDR3: CASSFLAAQHF
DNA: TGTGCCAGTAGTTTTCTTGCGGCCCAGCATTTT

size: NA
V: TRBV25-1
D: NA
length: 14
J: TRBJ1-2
CDR3: CASSEAGGNYGYTF
DNA: TGTGCCAGCAGTGAGGCAGGCGGCAACTATGGCTACACCTTC

size: NA
V: TRBV4-3
D: NA
length: 14
J: TRBJ1-1
CDR3: CASSQDTKNTEAFF
DNA: TGCGCCAGCAGCCAAGATACCAAGAACACTGAAGCTTTCTTT

size: NA
V: TRBV15
D: NA
length: 15
J: TRBJ2-1
CDR3: CATALERSGYNEQFF
DNA: TGTGCCACCGCACTCGAGAGAAGTGGATACAATGAGCAGTTCTTC

size: NA
V: TRBV7-2
D: TRBD1
length: 15
J: TRBJ1-3
CDR3: CASSLQGQGGNTIYF
DNA: TGTGCCAGCAGCTTACAGGGACAGGGGGGAAACACCATATATTTT

size: NA
V: TRBV11-3
D: NA
length: 17
J: TRBJ1-1
CDR3: CASSLTGFLQQDTEAFF
DNA: TGTGCCAGCAGCTTAACAGGGTTTTTACAACAAGACACTGAAGCTTTCTTT

size: NA
V: TRBV5-1
D: NA
length: 15
J: TRBJ2-5
CDR3: CASSFNGGGQETQYF
DNA: TGCGCCAGCAGCTTCAACGGGGGAGGTCAAGAGACCCAGTACTTC

size: NA
V: TRBV30
D: NA
length: 14
J: TRBJ1-4
CDR3: CAWRKPYANEKLFF
DNA: TGTGCCTGGAGGAAGCCGTATGCTAATGAAAAACTGTTTTTT

size: NA
V: TRBV7-9
D: NA
length: 12
J: TRBJ2-1
CDR3: CASSFEQGKQFF
DNA: TGTGCCAGCAGCTTCGAACAGGGCAAGCAGTTCTTC

size: NA
V: TRBV15
D: NA
length: 15
J: TRBJ2-5
CDR3: CATSRDTGPMETQYF
DNA: TGTGCCACCAGCAGAGATACCGGGCCTATGGAGACCCAGTACTTC

size: once
V: TRBV20-1
D: NA
length: 11
J: TRBJ2-7
CDR3: CSASRGSEQYF
DNA: TGCAGTGCTAGTCGGGGTTCCGAGCAGTACTTC

size: NA
V: TRBV27
D: TRBD1
length: 15
J: TRBJ1-1
CDR3: CASSRQGKMNTEAFF
DNA: TGTGCCAGCAGCCGACAGGGGAAGATGAACACTGAAGCTTTCTTT

size: few
V: TRBV4-3
D: TRBD1
length: 15
J: TRBJ1-5
CDR3: CASSHGTGNGQPQHF
DNA: TGCGCCAGCAGCCATGGGACAGGGAACGGTCAGCCCCAGCATTTT

size: once
V: TRBV6-5
D: NA
length: 14
J: TRBJ1-2
CDR3: CASSTGPLGYGYTF
DNA: TGTGCCAGCAGTACGGGCCCCCTGGGCTATGGCTACACCTTC

size: few
V: TRBV10-2
D: TRBD1
length: 15
J: TRBJ1-6
CDR3: CASRQGEIYNSPLHF
DNA: TGCGCCAGCCGACAGGGGGAGATTTATAATTCACCCCTCCACTTT

size: NA
V: TRBV7-2
D: TRBD1
length: 15
J: TRBJ1-6
CDR3: CASSLTGGADSPLHF
DNA: TGTGCCAGCAGCTTAACAGGGGGCGCCGATTCACCCCTCCACTTT

size: NA
V: TRBV9
D: TRBD2
length: 15
J: TRBJ2-5
CDR3: CASSVGAREGETQYF
DNA: TGTGCCAGCAGCGTAGGGGCCAGGGAGGGAGAGACCCAGTACTTC

size: once
V: TRBV11-1
D: TRBD1
length: 16
J: TRBJ1-6
CDR3: CASSQRQGQNNSPLHF
DNA: TGTGCCAGCAGCCAAAGACAGGGCCAAAATAATTCACCCCTCCACTTT

size: NA
V: TRBV11-3
D: TRBD1
length: 15
J: TRBJ2-2
CDR3: CASSLGQGNTGELFF
DNA: TGTGCCAGCAGCCTGGGACAGGGGAACACCGGGGAGCTGTTTTTT

size: NA
V: TRBV19
D: NA
length: 14
J: TRBJ1-2
CDR3: CASSSPGLIYGYTF
DNA: TGTGCCAGTAGTTCTCCGGGACTGATCTATGGCTACACCTTC

size: NA
V: TRBV5-1
D: NA
length: 15
J: TRBJ1-6
CDR3: CASSLAGGEDSPLHF
DNA: TGCGCCAGCAGCTTGGCCGGGGGGGAAGATTCACCCCTCCACTTT